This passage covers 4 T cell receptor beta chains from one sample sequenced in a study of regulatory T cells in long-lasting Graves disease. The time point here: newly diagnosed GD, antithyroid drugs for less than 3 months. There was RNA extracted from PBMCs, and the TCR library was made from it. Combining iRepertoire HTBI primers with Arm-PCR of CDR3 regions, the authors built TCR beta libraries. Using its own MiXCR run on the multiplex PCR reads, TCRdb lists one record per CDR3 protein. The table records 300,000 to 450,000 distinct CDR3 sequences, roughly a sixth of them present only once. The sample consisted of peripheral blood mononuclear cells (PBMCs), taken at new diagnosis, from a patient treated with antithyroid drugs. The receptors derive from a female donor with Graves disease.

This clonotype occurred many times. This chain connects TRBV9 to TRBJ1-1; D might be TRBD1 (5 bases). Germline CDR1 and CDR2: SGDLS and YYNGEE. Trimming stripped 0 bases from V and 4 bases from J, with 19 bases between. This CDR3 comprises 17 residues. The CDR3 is CASSVAPPSQGGTEAFF. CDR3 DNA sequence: TGTGCCAGCAGCGTAGCACCCCCCTCCCAGGGAGGCACTGAAGCTTTCTTT. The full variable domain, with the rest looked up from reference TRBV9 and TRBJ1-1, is DSGVTQTPKHLITATGQRVTLRCSPRSGDLSVYWYQQSLDQGLQFLIQYYNGEERAKGNILERFSAQQFPDLHSELNLSSLELGDSALYFCASSVAPPSQGGTEAFFGQGTRLTVV.

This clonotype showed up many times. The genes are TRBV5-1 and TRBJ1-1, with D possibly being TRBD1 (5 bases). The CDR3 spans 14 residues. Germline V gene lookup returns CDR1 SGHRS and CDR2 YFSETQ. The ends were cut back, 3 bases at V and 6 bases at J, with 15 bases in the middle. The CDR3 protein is CASSSSPGTSEAFF. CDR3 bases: TGCGCCAGCAGCTCATCTCCCGGGACCTCTGAAGCTTTCTTT.

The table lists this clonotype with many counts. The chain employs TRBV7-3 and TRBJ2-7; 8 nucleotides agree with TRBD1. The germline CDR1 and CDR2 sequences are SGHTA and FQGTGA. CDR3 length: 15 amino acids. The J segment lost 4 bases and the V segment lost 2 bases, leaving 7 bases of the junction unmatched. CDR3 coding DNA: TGTGCCAGCAGCTTACAGGGGGCTGGGATGTACGAGCAGTACTTC. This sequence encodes CASSLQGAGMYEQYF.

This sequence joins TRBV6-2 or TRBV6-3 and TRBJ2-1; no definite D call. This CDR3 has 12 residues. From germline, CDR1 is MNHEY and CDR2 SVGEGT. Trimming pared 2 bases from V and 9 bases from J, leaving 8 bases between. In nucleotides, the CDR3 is TGTGCCAGCAGTTACGGGGATGGTGAGCAGTTCTTC. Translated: CASSYGDGEQFF.